This note documents a single T cell receptor beta chain sequence. The antigen it recognizes is unknown. One base away there is no much larger clone; base qualities are not given. These data originate in a study of neoadjuvant anti-PD-1 for oral cavity cancer (dated by TCRdb to the early 2020s). Study-level background: Patients mostly received three to four biweekly doses of nivolumab at 3 mg/kg before curative-intent surgical resection. The parent correlative cohort had 12 to 13 patients and a response rate of approximately 30%. Patients without progression received a fourth nivolumab dose around day 43 and underwent definitive surgical resection on days 50-56. Responders were defined as patients with complete response, partial response or stable disease by RECIST 1.1; non-responders were defined as patients with progression.

Here V drops 4 bases and J drops 5 bases, and the junction holds 7 bases not matched to any gene. Taken from cysteine to phenylalanine, the CDR3 has 14 residues. Only the CDR3 DNA stays, 42 bases, in frame from base 1. In the germline V gene, CDR1 corresponds to MNHEY and CDR2 to SVGAGI. For deep sequencing, PBMC libraries mostly used around 470 ng of input genomic DNA, with six replicates for each sample. The immunoSEQ hsTCRbeta kit was used to prepare TCRbeta libraries, following the manufacturer's instructions. The finished libraries were brought together in one pool at 3 to 3.5 nM, which was then read using an Illumina NovaSeq 6000 S4 flow cell. The authors' pipeline ran thus. The immunoSEQ Analyzer handled quality control and preprocessing of the raw data. The analysis was limited to productive rearrangements, and each clonotype was defined by a unique CDR3 amino acid sequence. Using the R package tcR, the researchers computed the Gini-Simpson index as their estimate of repertoire clonality. Gini indices were compared with Student's t test, and associations with tumor size change were assessed by Pearson correlation. In TCRdb, the immuneACCESS table is reduced to in-frame sequences with V and J assigned. These tables do not hold every clone; where another copy was compared, an unresolved V gene accounts for under half, and the others remain unexplained. The V and J calls and the clone size are those of that table, but D and trimming were determined from the DNA. The sample profile shows approximately 14,000 clones; approximately 75% of them were found once. 2.5% to 3.5% of the sample goes to the ten largest clones.

Sample time point, as interpreted from the label and publication: after neoadjuvant nivolumab, at surgical resection. Patients had been newly diagnosed with stage II-IVA oral cavity squamous cell carcinoma, and no prior systemic or radiation treatment had been given to the patients. The cohort consisted of patients with HPV-negative, locally advanced oral cavity squamous cell carcinoma. Peripheral blood mononuclear cells were analyzed directly and were not maintained or expanded in culture. Samples came from a longitudinal correlative study of a single-arm phase II trial of neoadjuvant nivolumab in oral cavity squamous cell carcinoma. Subject-matched pre- and post-treatment PBMCs and tumors from three responders and three non-responders were subjected to genomic DNA-based TCRbeta sequencing. Peripheral blood mononuclear cells were collected once before nivolumab treatment and again after treatment, at the time of surgery. The Maxwell RSC DNA from Cells kit was used to isolate genomic DNA from PBMCs.

Broader findings and caveats from the paper: TCR analyses included only three patients per response group, and the authors called for larger cohorts for validation. After neoadjuvant nivolumab, T cell clonality (Gini index) in PBMCs was significantly higher in non-responders than in responders. Higher pretreatment blood Treg/Th17 ratios correlated with both higher pretreatment blood TCRbeta clonality and lower post-treatment tumor TCRbeta clonality.

The specimen was PBMCs, collected after nivolumab (anti-PD-1) treatment. The sequence derives from a person aged 35-80 years with oral cavity squamous cell carcinoma. Recombination connected TRBV6-5 to TRBJ2-5, and TRBD1 matches 7 of the central bases. CDR3 region: CASSFRGSPETQYF. The sequenced DNA: TGTGCCAGCAGTTTCAGGGGGTCCCCCGAGACCCAGTACTTC.